These T cell receptor beta chains were read from a single sample in a study of blood T cell repertoires in COVID-19. Libraries were prepared by immunoSEQ multiplex PCR; TCRdb keeps only in-frame clonotypes and omits some of them. The profile shows approximately 160,000 clones, 80% to 85% of them singletons. The sample taken for sequencing was peripheral blood. The source of these receptors is a man aged 18 to 29 with active or convalescent COVID-19. The CDR3 runs from the conserved cysteine through the conserved F or W.

j_call: TRBJ1-5
v_call: TRBV4-1
cdr3_aa: CASSQDRGFGPQHF

j_call: TRBJ1-2
v_call: TRBV7-9
cdr3_aa: CASSLTQGDGYTF

j_call: TRBJ2-3
v_call: TRBV3-1/TRBV3-2
cdr3_aa: CASSRTGDTQYF

j_call: TRBJ2-5
v_call: TRBV28
cdr3_aa: CASSPLRQGPETQYF

j_call: TRBJ1-2
v_call: TRBV29-1
cdr3_aa: CSVEGVSGGSYGYTF

j_call: TRBJ2-1
v_call: TRBV19
cdr3_aa: CASSIGGGGVYNEQFF

j_call: TRBJ1-5
v_call: TRBV5-6
cdr3_aa: CASSLPRAGRGYSNQPQHF

j_call: TRBJ2-5
v_call: TRBV18
cdr3_aa: CASSPKGVAGIQETQYF

j_call: TRBJ1-3
v_call: TRBV2
cdr3_aa: CASRDRTSGNTIYF

j_call: TRBJ1-5
v_call: TRBV15
cdr3_aa: CATSRDFFDRANQPQHF

j_call: TRBJ1-2
v_call: TRBV2
cdr3_aa: CAGTANYGYTF